The TCR beta chain described here comes from a study of cytomegalovirus exposure and HLA in healthy donors. Study summary: HLA-typed donors were the source of approximately 85 million unique TCRs, which an early data release held. Among approximately 400 genotyped donors, around 80% fell in the Caucasian-associated ancestry cluster.

PCR amplification relied on 60 Vbeta primers (plus 13 Jbeta primers). Some clones are missing from TCRdb's copy, which holds only in-frame ones; the method was immunoSEQ multiplex PCR. The sample holds roughly 88,000 clones. Looked up from germline, CDR1 is SGHTA and CDR2 is FQGNSA. V was shortened by 5 bases and J by 4 bases, with 11 bases between the two germline ends. The CDR3 has 13 amino acids. As to this clone: The antigen is unknown.

Notes on the study in general: Within the data, a cluster of highly shared sequence variants was likely a sequencing artifact.

The gene calls are TRBV7-2 and TRBJ1-1; tentatively, D is TRBD1 (5 bases). The TCR originated in a man between 45 and 60 years old in good health and CMV-seropositive. Specimen: PBMCs. Written as DNA, the CDR3 is TGTGCCAGCAGCCCCGGCCAGGGCACTGAAGCTTTCTTT. It codes for CASSPGQGTEAFF.